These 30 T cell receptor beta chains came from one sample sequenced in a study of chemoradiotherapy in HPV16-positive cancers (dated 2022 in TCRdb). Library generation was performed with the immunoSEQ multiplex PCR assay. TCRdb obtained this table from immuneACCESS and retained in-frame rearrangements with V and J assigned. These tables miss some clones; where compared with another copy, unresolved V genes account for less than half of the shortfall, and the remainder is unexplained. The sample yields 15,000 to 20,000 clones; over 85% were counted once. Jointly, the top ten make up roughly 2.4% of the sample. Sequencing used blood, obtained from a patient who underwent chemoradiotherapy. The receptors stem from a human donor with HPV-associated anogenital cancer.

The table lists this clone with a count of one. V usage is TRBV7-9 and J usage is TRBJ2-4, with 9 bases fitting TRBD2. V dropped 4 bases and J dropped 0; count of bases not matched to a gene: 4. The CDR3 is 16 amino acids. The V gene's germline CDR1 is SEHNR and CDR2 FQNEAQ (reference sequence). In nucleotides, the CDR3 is TGTGCCAGCAGCTCACTAGCGGGCCAAGCCAAAAACATTCAGTACTTC. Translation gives CASSSLAGQAKNIQYF.

The CDR3 region has the DNA TGTGCCAGCAGTCCCACCTACGAGCAGTACTTC. It specifies CASSPTYEQYF. The chain is built from TRBV2 and TRBJ2-7; D call uncertain. Trimming stripped 5 bases from V and 2 bases from J, with 4 bases between. This CDR3 region has 11 residues. The germline CDR1 and CDR2 sequences are SNHLY and FYNNEI.

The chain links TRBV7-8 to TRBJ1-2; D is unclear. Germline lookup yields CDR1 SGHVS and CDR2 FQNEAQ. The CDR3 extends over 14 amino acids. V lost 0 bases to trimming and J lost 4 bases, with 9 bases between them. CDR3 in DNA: TGTGCCAGCAGCTTAGCTGGGGTGGCCTATGGCTACACCTTC. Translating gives CASSLAGVAYGYTF.

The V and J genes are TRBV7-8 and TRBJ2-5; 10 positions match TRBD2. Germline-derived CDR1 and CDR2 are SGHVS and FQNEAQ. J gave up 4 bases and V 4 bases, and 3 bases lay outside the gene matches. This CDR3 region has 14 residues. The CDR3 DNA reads TGTGCCAGCAGCTCACTAGCGGGGCCAGAGACCCAGTACTTC. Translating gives CASSSLAGPETQYF.

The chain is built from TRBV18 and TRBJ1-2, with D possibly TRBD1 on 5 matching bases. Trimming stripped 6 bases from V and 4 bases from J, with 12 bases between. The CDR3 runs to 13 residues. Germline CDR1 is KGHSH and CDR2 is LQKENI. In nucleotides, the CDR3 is TGTGCCAGCTCTCCCCAGGGTACCTATGGCTACACCTTC. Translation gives CASSPQGTYGYTF.

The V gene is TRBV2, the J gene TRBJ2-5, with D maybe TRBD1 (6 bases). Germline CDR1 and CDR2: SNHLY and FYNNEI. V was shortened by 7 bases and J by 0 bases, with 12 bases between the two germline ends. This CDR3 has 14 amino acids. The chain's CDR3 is CASNRQANQETQYF. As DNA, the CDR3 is TGTGCCAGCAATCGACAGGCCAACCAAGAGACCCAGTACTTC.

Here the CDR3 reads CASSLVGGEAFF. CDR3 sequence (DNA): TGTGCCAGCAGTCTTGTAGGGGGTGAAGCTTTCTTT. The rearrangement joins TRBV6-5 to TRBJ1-1; possibly TRBD1 for D (6 bases). Trimming stripped 5 bases from V and 7 bases from J, with 11 bases between. The CDR3 consists of 12 residues. CDR1 is MNHEY and CDR2 is SVGAGI in the germline V gene.

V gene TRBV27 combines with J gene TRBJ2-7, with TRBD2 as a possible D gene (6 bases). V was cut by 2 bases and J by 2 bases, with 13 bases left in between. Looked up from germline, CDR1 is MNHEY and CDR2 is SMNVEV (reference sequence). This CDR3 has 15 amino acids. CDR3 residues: CASSLHGSGPYEQYF. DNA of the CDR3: TGTGCCAGCAGTTTACACGGGAGTGGACCCTACGAGCAGTACTTC.

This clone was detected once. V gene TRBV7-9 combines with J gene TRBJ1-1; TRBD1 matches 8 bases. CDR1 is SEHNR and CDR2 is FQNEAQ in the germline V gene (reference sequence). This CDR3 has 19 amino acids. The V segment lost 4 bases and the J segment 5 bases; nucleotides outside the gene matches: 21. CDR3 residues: CASSSDLKVDREGWTEAFF. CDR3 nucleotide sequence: TGTGCCAGCAGCTCCGACTTAAAGGTGGACAGGGAAGGATGGACTGAAGCTTTCTTT.

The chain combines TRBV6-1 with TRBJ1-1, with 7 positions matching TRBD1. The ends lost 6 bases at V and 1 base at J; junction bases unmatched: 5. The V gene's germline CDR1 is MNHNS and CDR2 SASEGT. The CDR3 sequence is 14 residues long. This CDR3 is CASSRTGENTEAFF. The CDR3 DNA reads TGTGCCAGCAGCCGTACAGGGGAGAACACTGAAGCTTTCTTT.

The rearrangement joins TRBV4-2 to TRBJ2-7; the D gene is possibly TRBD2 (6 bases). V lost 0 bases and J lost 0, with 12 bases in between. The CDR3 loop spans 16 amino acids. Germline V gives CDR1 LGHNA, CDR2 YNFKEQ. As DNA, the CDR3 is TGTGCCAGCAGCCAAGAACCGGGAGAGGGCTCCTACGAGCAGTACTTC. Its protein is CASSQEPGEGSYEQYF.

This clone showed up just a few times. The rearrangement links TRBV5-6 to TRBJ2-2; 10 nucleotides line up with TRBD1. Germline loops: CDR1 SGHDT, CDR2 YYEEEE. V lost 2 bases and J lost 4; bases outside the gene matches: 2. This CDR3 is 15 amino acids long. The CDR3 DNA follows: TGTGCCAGCAGCTTCCGGGACAGGGGCACCGGGGAGCTGTTTTTT. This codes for CASSFRDRGTGELFF.

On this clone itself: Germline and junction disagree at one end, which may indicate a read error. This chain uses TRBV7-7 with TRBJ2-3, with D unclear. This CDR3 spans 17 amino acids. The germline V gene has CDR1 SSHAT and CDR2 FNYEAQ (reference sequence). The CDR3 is CASSPTKKAPPTDAQYF. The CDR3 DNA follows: TGTGCTAGCAGCCCCACGAAGAAGGCACCCCCCACAGATGCGCAGTATTTT. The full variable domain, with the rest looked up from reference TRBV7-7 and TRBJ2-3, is GAGVSQSPRYKVTKRGQDVTLRCDPISSHATLYWYQQALGQGPEFLTYFNYEAQPDKSGLPSDRFSAERPEGSISTLTIQRTEQRDSAMYRCASSPTKKAPPTDAQYFGPGTRLTVL.

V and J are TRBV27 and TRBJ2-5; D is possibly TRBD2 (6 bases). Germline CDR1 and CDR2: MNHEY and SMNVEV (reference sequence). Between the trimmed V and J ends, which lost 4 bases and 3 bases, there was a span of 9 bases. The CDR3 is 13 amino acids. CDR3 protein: CASSSGLEETQYF. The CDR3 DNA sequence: TGTGCCAGCAGTTCGGGACTGGAAGAGACCCAGTACTTC.

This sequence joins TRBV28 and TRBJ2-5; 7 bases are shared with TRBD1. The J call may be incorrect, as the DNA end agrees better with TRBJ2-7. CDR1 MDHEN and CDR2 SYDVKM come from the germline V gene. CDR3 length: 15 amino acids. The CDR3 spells CASSLGTVSSYEQYF. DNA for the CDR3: TGTGCCAGCAGTTTAGGGACAGTAAGCTCCTACGAGCAGTACTTC.

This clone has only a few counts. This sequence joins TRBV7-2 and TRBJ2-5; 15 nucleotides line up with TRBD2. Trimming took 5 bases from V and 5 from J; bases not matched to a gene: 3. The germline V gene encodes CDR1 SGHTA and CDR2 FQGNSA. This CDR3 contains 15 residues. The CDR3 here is CASSGTSGGSETQYF. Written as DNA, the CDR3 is TGTGCCAGCAGCGGGACTAGCGGGGGGTCGGAGACCCAGTACTTC.

CDR3 region: CAWSKGAYNQPQHF. As DNA, the CDR3 is TGTGCCTGGAGTAAAGGGGCCTACAATCAGCCCCAGCATTTT. V is TRBV30 and J is TRBJ1-5, with D possibly being TRBD1 (5 bases). Germline assignment: CDR1 GTSNPN and CDR2 SVGIG (reference sequence). The CDR3 totals 14 residues. The ends were cut back, 2 bases at V and 3 bases at J, with 11 bases in the middle.

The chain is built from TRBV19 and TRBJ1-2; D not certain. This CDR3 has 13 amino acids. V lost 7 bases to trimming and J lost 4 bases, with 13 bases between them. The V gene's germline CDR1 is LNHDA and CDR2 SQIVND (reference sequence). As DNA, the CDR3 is TGTGCCAGTAACCCCGGACGGGGCTATGGCTACACCTTC. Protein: CASNPGRGYGYTF. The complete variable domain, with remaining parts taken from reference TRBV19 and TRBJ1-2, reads DGGITQSPKYLFRKEGQNVTLSCEQNLNHDAMYWYRQDPGQGLRLIYYSQIVNDFQKGDIAEGYSVSREKKESFPLTVTSAQKNPTAFYLCASNPGRGYGYTFGSGTRLTVV.

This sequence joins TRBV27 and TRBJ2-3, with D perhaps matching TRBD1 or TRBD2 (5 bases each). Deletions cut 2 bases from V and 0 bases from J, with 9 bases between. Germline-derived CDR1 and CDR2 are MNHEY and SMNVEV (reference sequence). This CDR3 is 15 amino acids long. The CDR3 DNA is TGTGCCAGCAGTTTAACGGGGCTTAGCACAGATACGCAGTATTTT. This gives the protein CASSLTGLSTDTQYF.

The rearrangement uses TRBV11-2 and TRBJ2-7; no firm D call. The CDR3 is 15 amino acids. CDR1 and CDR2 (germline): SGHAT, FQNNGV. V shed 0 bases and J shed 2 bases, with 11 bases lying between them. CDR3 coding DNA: TGTGCCAGCAGCTTAGATCGTGGCAGTCCCTACGAGCAGTACTTC. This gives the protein CASSLDRGSPYEQYF.

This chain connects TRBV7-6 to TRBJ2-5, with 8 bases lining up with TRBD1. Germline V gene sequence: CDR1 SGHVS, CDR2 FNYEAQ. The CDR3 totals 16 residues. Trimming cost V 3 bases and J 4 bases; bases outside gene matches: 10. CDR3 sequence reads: CASSFISDRGGETQYF. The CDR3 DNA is TGTGCCAGCAGCTTTATCTCCGACAGGGGAGGAGAGACCCAGTACTTC.

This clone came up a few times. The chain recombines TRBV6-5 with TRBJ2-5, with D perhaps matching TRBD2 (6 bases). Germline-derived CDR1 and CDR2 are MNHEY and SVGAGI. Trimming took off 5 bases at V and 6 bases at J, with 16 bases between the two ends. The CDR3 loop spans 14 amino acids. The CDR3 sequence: CASSPTRLEKTQYF. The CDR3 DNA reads TGTGCCAGCAGTCCTACCCGACTAGAGAAGACCCAGTACTTC.

CDR3 nucleotide sequence: TGTGCCATCACAGGACAGACGAACACTGAAGCTTTCTTT. It specifies CAITGQTNTEAFF. The chain employs TRBV10-3 and TRBJ1-1; D might be TRBD1 (6 bases). The V and J ends lost 7 bases and 1 base respectively, with 10 bases between them. This CDR3 is built from 13 residues. Per germline, CDR1 ENHRY and CDR2 SYGVKD.

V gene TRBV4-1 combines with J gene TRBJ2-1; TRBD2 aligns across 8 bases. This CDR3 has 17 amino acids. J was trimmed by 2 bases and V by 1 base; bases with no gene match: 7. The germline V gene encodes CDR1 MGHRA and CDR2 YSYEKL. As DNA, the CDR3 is TGCGCCAGCAGCCAAGTCCCCGCGGGGGGAACCTACAATGAGCAGTTCTTC. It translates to CASSQVPAGGTYNEQFF.

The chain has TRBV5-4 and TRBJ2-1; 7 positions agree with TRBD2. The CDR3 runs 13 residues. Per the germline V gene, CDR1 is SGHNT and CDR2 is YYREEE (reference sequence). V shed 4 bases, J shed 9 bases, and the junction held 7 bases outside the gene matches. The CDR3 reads CASSQWTSSEQFF. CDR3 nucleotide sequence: TGTGCCAGCAGCCAGTGGACTAGTAGTGAGCAGTTCTTC.

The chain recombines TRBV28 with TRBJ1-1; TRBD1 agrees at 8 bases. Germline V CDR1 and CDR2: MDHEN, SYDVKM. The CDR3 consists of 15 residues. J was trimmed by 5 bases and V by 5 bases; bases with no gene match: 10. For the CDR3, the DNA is TGTGCCAGCAGTAGGGATCAGGGGGCGGTTACTGAAGCTTTCTTT. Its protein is CASSRDQGAVTEAFF.

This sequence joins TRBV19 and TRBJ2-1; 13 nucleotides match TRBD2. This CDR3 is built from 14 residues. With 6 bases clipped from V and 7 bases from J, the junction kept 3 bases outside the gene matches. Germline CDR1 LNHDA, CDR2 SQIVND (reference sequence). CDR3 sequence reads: CASRGLAGANEQFF. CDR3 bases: TGTGCCAGTAGAGGACTAGCGGGAGCGAATGAGCAGTTCTTC. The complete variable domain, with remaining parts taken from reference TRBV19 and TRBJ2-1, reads DGGITQSPKYLFRKEGQNVTLSCEQNLNHDAMYWYRQDPGQGLRLIYYSQIVNDFQKGDIAEGYSVSREKKESFPLTVTSAQKNPTAFYLCASRGLAGANEQFFGPGTRLTVL.

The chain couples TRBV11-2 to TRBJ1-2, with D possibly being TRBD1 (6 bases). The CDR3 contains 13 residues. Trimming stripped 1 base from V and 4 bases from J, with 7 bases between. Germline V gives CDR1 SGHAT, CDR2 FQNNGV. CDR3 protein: CASSLGTVYGYTF. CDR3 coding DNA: TGTGCCAGCAGCTTAGGGACAGTCTATGGCTACACCTTC.

CDR3 coding DNA: TGTGCCAGCAGTTCTGGCAGGGTAAGCAATCAGCCCCAGCATTTT. It specifies CASSSGRVSNQPQHF. The V gene is TRBV27, the J gene TRBJ1-5, with D perhaps matching TRBD1 (5 bases). Trimming took 4 bases from V and 1 from J, leaving 11 bases between them. The CDR3 length is 15 residues. Per the germline V gene, CDR1 is MNHEY and CDR2 is SMNVEV (reference sequence).

The CDR3, as DNA: TGTGCCAGCAGCTTTTATTCCATGTGGAACACTGAAGCTTTCTTT. This encodes CASSFYSMWNTEAFF. This chain connects TRBV5-6 to TRBJ1-1; D uncertain. The CDR3 runs 15 residues. Trimming left V 2 bases short and J 1 base short, with 12 bases between. The germline V gene encodes CDR1 SGHDT and CDR2 YYEEEE.